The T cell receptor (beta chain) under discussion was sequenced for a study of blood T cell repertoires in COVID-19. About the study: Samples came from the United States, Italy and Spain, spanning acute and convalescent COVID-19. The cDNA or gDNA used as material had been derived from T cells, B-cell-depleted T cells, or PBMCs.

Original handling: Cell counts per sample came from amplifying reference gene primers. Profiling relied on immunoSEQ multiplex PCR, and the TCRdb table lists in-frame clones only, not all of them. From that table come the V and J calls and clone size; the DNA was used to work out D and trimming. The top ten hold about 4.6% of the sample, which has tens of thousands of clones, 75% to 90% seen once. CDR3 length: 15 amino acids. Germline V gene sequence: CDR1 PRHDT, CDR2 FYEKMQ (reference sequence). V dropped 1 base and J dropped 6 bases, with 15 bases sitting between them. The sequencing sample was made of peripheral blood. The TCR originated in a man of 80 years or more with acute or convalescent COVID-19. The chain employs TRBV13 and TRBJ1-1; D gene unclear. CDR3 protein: CASSLDRGPWAEAFF. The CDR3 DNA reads TGTGCCAGCAGCTTAGATCGCGGCCCCTGGGCTGAAGCTTTCTTT.